The entry below describes one T cell receptor beta chain. Its antigen is as yet unknown. This sample was taken from a study of T cell responses to AZD1222 COVID-19 vaccine. Whole-study findings and limits: Across spike, vaccine-associated CD4 TCRs were found, dominant at 160-218 and 743-854. Just 5 to 7 people given AZD1222 tested seropositive at baseline. Breadth and depth of Spike-specific TCRs rose after two AZD1222 doses.

Per germline, CDR1 SEHNR and CDR2 FQNEAQ (reference sequence). Trimming removed 5 bases at V and 0 bases at J, with 17 bases between. The CDR3 totals 17 residues. Sequencing was performed with immunoSEQ multiplex PCR; in TCRdb, only in-frame clones are kept and a portion is missing. This table has about 83,000 clones, approximately 90% appearing once. The sample here was peripheral blood, taken 28 days after the second AZD1222 dose. The source of this sequence is an adult who received the AZD1222 COVID-19 vaccine. The gene calls are TRBV7-9 and TRBJ1-3, with D unresolved. DNA of the CDR3: TGTGCCAGCAGCCCGCGCTGGACGCTCAACTCTGGAAACACCATATATTTT. It codes for CASSPRWTLNSGNTIYF.